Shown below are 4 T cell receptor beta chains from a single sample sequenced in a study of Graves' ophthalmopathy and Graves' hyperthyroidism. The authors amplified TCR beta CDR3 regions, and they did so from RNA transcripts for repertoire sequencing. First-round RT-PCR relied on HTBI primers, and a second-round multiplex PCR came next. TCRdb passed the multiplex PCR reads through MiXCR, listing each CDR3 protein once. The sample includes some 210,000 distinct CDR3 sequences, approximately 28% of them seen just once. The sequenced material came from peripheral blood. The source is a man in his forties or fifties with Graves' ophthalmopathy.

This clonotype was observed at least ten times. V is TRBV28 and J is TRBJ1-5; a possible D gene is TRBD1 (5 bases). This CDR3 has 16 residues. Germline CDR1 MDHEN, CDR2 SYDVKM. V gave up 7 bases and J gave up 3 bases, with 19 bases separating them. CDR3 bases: TGTGCCAGCACCTCCCCGAGCGGGACCTTCAATCAGCCCCAGCATTTT. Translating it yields CASTSPSGTFNQPQHF.

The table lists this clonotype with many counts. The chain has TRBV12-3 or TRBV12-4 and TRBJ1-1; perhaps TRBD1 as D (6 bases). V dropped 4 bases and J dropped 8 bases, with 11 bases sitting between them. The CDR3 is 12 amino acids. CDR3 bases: TGTGCCAGCAGTTCCGGGACACCCGAAGCTTTCTTT. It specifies CASSSGTPEAFF.

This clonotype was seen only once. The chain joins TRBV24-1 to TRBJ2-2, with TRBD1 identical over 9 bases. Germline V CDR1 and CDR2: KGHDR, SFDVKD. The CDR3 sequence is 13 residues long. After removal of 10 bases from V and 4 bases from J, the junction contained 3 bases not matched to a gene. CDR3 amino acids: CATGTGTTGELFF. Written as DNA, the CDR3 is TGTGCCACTGGGACAGGGACCACCGGGGAGCTGTTTTTT.

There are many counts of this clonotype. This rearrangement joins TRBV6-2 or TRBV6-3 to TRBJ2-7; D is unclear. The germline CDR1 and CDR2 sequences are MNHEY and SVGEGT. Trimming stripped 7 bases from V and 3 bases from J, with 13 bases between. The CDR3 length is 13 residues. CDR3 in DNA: TGTGCCAGCACACAAGGTCGGTTCTACGAGCAGTACTTC. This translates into CASTQGRFYEQYF.